This T cell receptor beta chain was sequenced during a study of response to subunit inactivated influenza vaccine listed by TCRdb under 2018. As for the study more broadly: Deep quantitative profiling of the T cell receptor repertoire was used in the study to follow responses to a trivalent subunit inactivated influenza vaccine. Here is what the overall study found, with its caveats: It was suggested by the authors that each seasonal influenza vaccination may recruit only a limited number of new T cells.

In this sample, this clonotype turned up many times. Its antigen remains undetermined. Base-call qualities are not available, and no considerably larger clone is one nucleotide away. Library preparation was by RT-PCR. The instrument was an Illumina HiSeq 2500. TCRdb reprocessing: public reads trimmed at Q25 with fastp, clones called with MiXCR, in-frame beta chains kept. Rows are unified per CDR3 protein, each entry keeping the most common DNA and genes. The sample yields around 710,000 distinct CDR3 sequences; more than 11% were counted once. Of the sample, less than 9% is held by the ten largest clones. The sample was PBMCs from blood, taken around 14 days before vaccination. This TCR derives from a man aged 45 to 65 who received an inactivated influenza vaccine. Donor details come from another sample of the same person, matched by shared clones.

The nucleotides read TGTGCCAGCAGCGACGGGACTAGCGGGTTGTTCGATGAGCAGTTCTTC. This translates into CASSDGTSGLFDEQFF. The chain uses TRBV12-3 or TRBV12-4 and TRBJ2-1, with 12 junctional bases fitting TRBD2. The junction shows trimming of 6 bases on V and 8 bases on J, and the gene matches do not reach 11 bases of it. From the cysteine up to the phenylalanine, the CDR3 has a length of 16 residues. Only the CDR3 part of the read is kept: 48 bases, read in frame from the first base.